Sequencing of this TCR beta chain was carried out in a study of shared clonotypes between healthy human individuals (dated by TCRdb to between 2020 and 2021). As for the study more broadly: A few men and a couple of women, aged 18 to 49 years, made up the cohort. Per donor, three plates each were used for CD4 naive and CD4 memory, two for CD8 naive, and one for CD8 memory. To estimate repertoire size and how much clonotype sharing occurs between individuals, the study deeply sequenced the blood TCR repertoires of a handful of healthy adults. To increase sequencing depth and limit assay-specific biases, different laboratories used diverse techniques to prepare libraries and sequence TCR repertoires. Per donor, leukapheresis produced somewhere between about 0.8 and 9 billion PBMCs.

Per the germline V gene (reference sequence), LNHDA is the CDR1 and SQIVND is the CDR2. V gives up 1 base and J gives up 1 base, and the segment between their germline ends measures 8 bases. The CDR3 starts with the cysteine, ends with the phenylalanine, and has 16 residues. The entry retains the CDR3 DNA only, 48 bases that are in frame from base 1. Study-wide findings and limitations: Pairwise subsampling led to the expectation that sequencing depth would affect the degree of clonotype sharing among donors. Rarefaction of sorted-subset datasets indicated incomplete sequencing despite the large sequencing depth. Sharing across a handful of donors was observed for around 4.8% of naive CD4, over 3% of naive CD8, 2% to 2.5% of memory CD4, and around 0.4% of memory CD8 clonotypes. Sampling was limited to blood, and TCR repertoires in tissue likely differ from TCR repertoires in blood. Naive subsets generally had larger estimated clonotype richness than memory subsets did. Compared with non-shared clonotypes, the clonotypes found in all four sorted-subset donors had higher generation probabilities. Because the study included a small number of donors, the genetic and exposure-history diversity represented was limited.

Donors were healthy HIV-negative adults with no recently reported acute infections or vaccinations. Every donor was a Caucasian adult residing in Nashville, Tennessee, USA. CD4+ T cells were enriched through magnetic negative selection, after which naive cells were positively selected on CD45RA and the remaining negative fraction served as the memory subset. Blood was obtained by leukapheresis, after which PBMCs were separated by Ficoll-Histopaque density gradient centrifugation and cryopreserved in liquid nitrogen vapor phase. Analytical flow cytometry was used to check the purity and quantity of every magnetically sorted T cell population. From each sorted fraction, genomic DNA was isolated and quantified by UV absorbance on a Nanodrop 2000c. Remarks on this clone: Its binding antigen is unknown. No quality values exist for individual bases; no much larger clone is one base distant. Within the sample, other DNA sequences also encode this same CDR3.

Using the deep immunoSEQ assay, multiplex PCR amplified TCR CDR3 regions from genomic DNA. Extracted genomic DNA from each cell subset was distributed evenly across all wells of several immunoSEQ 96-well plates, and each plate was treated as a replicate. Each replicate PCR for sorted subsets received about 200 ng genomic DNA, equal to roughly 29,000 T cell genomes. Purified libraries were measured with a Qubit 3.0 fluorometer, size-checked on a Bioanalyzer 2100, and measured again with the KAPA Library Quantification kit. Every immunoSEQ 96-well plate was sequenced on a dedicated single-read 150-cycle Illumina NextSeq 550 flow cell. The original methods were these. Because the immunoSEQ output included only junctional sequences and no quality scores, the filtering could not be the same as the filtering used for full-length reads. To assign V/J genes and CDR3, sequences were annotated against IMGT germline references using PyIR, a Python wrapper for IgBLAST v1.9. Reads were filtered out if the reads had weak V/J assignments (E-value above 1e-6), no CDR3, stop codons, out-of-frame junctions, or ambiguous translated residues. A V3J clonotype was defined by an identical inferred V gene, J gene, and CDR3 amino acid sequence. Percentage overlap between repertoires was calculated by dividing the number of shared unique clonotypes by the size of the smaller repertoire. Repertoire richness was assessed with RTK rarefaction, the Chao1 estimator, and Recon v2.1 estimates of unobserved clonotypes. OLGA was used to compute generation probabilities for all TCRbeta clonotypes that the gDNA method yielded from a few donors. This is the immuneACCESS table as TCRdb keeps it, with only in-frame sequences that have V and J called. A part of the clones is gone; compared with another copy, unresolved V genes explain less than half, and the rest is unexplained. That table supplies the V and J calls and clone size; D and trimming were determined from the DNA. The sample profile shows some 2,000,000 clones; 95% of them were found once. The leading ten clones occupy more than 0.1% of the sample.

This clonotype originated in a man aged 18 to 35 in good health. The chain employs TRBV19 and TRBJ2-6; 6 matching bases give a weak D call of TRBD2. The sequenced sample consisted of naive CD4+ T cells sorted from blood. The cell subset or site label on this specimen signifies: CD45RA+ positively selected. The DNA sequence is as follows: TGTGCCAGTAGTATAGGTGGGGGGTCTGGGGCCAACGTCCTGACTTTC. Its protein product is CASSIGGGSGANVLTF.